A single sample gave rise to the 21 T cell receptor beta chains below, sequenced in a study of shared clonotypes between healthy human individuals. Repertoires were generated with immunoSEQ multiplex PCR, while TCRdb's copy carries only in-frame clones and drops some. The repertoire includes fewer than 850,000 clones, roughly 91% of them detected once, and more than 30% sits in the top ten. The material sequenced was memory CD8+ T cells from PBMCs. Indicated subset: CD45RO+ cells pooled with CCR7-negative TemRA cells. The receptors come from a man aged 18-30 years in good health. Some clones in this sample may be carry-over from other donors' samples.

V gene TRBV11-2 combines with J gene TRBJ1-5, with D tentatively TRBD1 (5 bases). This CDR3 region has 17 residues. Trimming pared 3 bases from V and 11 bases from J, leaving 26 bases between. CDR1 and CDR2 from the germline V gene are SGHAT and FQNNGV. For the CDR3, the DNA is TGTGCCAGCAGCTTCCCCCTAAGGGACCTCGGAGGAGAGGCCCAGCATTTT. Translating it yields CASSFPLRDLGGEAQHF.

The rearrangement joins TRBV4-1 to TRBJ1-5, with 10 bases aligning to TRBD1. Germline V gene sequence: CDR1 MGHRA, CDR2 YSYEKL. Trimming removed 3 bases from V and 1 base from J; junction bases left unmatched: 3. This CDR3 contains 16 residues. The CDR3 coding sequence is TGCGCCAGCAGCCAGCGACAGGGGGCAAGCAATCAGCCCCAGCATTTT. This encodes CASSQRQGASNQPQHF.

The CDR3 DNA follows: TGTGCCAGCAGCGGGGGCGGGAGGAGCGGTGGCTACACCTTC. Protein product: CASSGGGRSGGYTF. The J gene is TRBJ1-2, the V gene TRBV13; a possible D gene is TRBD1 (6 bases). The CDR3 spans 14 residues. Trimming removed 5 bases from V and 7 bases from J, with 17 bases in between. Per the germline V gene, CDR1 is PRHDT and CDR2 is FYEKMQ (reference sequence).

This clone was recorded only once. The chain employs TRBV12-5 and TRBJ2-1; D might be TRBD1 or TRBD2, each matching 5 bases. The CDR3 loop spans 14 amino acids. Trimming shortened V by 7 bases and J by 6 bases, and 16 bases separated the two germline ends. The germline V gene encodes CDR1 LGHNT and CDR2 FRNRAP. In DNA form, the CDR3 reads TGTGCTAGTGCCCGGGGCAGGGTTGGCAATGAGCAGTTCTTC. As protein: CASARGRVGNEQFF.

V usage is TRBV29-1 and J usage is TRBJ1-6; the match to TRBD1 covers 10 bases. Trimming took 7 bases from V and 8 from J; bases not matched to a gene: 5. This CDR3 has 13 residues. Germline CDR1 SQVTM, CDR2 ANQGSEA. The CDR3 region is CSAGDRGHSPLHF. The CDR3 DNA follows: TGCAGCGCTGGGGACAGGGGCCATTCACCCCTCCACTTT.

The chain employs TRBV7-9 and TRBJ2-7; the D gene is possibly TRBD1 (5 bases). CDR3 length equals 14 residues. Trimming removed 0 bases from V and 3 bases from J, with 9 bases in between. From germline, CDR1 is SEHNR and CDR2 FQNEAQ (reference sequence). Here the CDR3 DNA reads TGTGCCAGCAGCTTAGCGGGTAGGGGCTACGAGCAGTACTTC. Protein product: CASSLAGRGYEQYF.

Here the CDR3 DNA reads TGTGCCAGCAGCAATACAGGGATCTTAAGCTCTGGGGCCAACGTCCTGACTTTC. It codes for CASSNTGILSSGANVLTF. The chain links TRBV7-9 to TRBJ2-6; D perhaps matches TRBD1 (6 bases). CDR1 and CDR2 (germline): SEHNR, FQNEAQ (reference sequence). The CDR3 covers 18 residues. V was trimmed by 5 bases and J by 0 bases, leaving 17 bases between them.

There are a few counts of this clone. The chain recombines TRBV5-4 with TRBJ1-2; D not resolved. Germline assignment: CDR1 SGHNT and CDR2 YYREEE (reference sequence). Trimming shortened V by 1 base and J by 8 bases, and 9 bases separated the two germline ends. The CDR3 has 12 residues. As DNA, the CDR3 is TGTGCCAGCAGCTTGAAGGGCTGGGGCTACACCTTC. Its protein product is CASSLKGWGYTF. Drawing the rest from reference TRBV5-4 and TRBJ1-2, the complete variable domain is ETGVTQSPTHLIKTRGQQVTLRCSSQSGHNTVSWYQQALGQGPQFIFQYYREEENGRGNFPPRFSGLQFPNYSSELNVNALELDDSALYLCASSLKGWGYTFGSGTRLTVV.

Points on this clone: The identical CDR3 is also encoded by other nucleotide sequences in the sample. The chain couples TRBV9 to TRBJ2-7; weak D call: TRBD1 (5 bases). Germline assignment: CDR1 SGDLS and CDR2 YYNGEE. The V end lost 0 bases, the J end lost 1 base, and 8 bases lay between the germline ends. CDR3 length: 14 residues. CDR3 sequence reads: CASSVGSGSYEQYF. The CDR3 nucleotides read TGTGCCAGCAGCGTAGGGTCAGGGTCCTACGAGCAGTACTTC.

The J gene is TRBJ2-1, the V gene TRBV28; D is possibly TRBD1 or TRBD2 (5 bases each). V was cut by 7 bases and J by 7 bases, with 17 bases left in between. Germline V gives CDR1 MDHEN, CDR2 SYDVKM. The CDR3 is 14 amino acids. As DNA, the CDR3 is TGTGCCAGCACGGGACCCCTGGTGGGGAATGAGCAGTTCTTC. This encodes CASTGPLVGNEQFF.

The rearrangement joins TRBV4-3 to TRBJ2-3; D is unresolved. Germline V CDR1 and CDR2: LGHNA, YSLEER. Trimming shortened V by 4 bases and J by 3 bases, and 11 bases separated the two germline ends. The CDR3 loop spans 14 amino acids. In DNA, the CDR3 is TGCGCCAGCAGCCCGAATCGATATACAGATACGCAGTATTTT. Translating gives CASSPNRYTDTQYF.

The chain combines TRBV20-1 with TRBJ2-1, with D uncertain. Germline V gene data show CDR1 as DFQATT and CDR2 as SNEGSKA (reference sequence). This CDR3 is 9 amino acids long. The CDR3 DNA is TGCAGCTCCTACAATGAGCAGTTCTTC. The encoded protein is CSSYNEQFF.

The V and J genes are TRBV10-2 and TRBJ2-4; a possible D gene is TRBD2 (5 bases). V was shortened by 0 bases and J by 3 bases, with 9 bases between the two germline ends. The CDR3 is 15 amino acids. In germline, CDR1 is WSHSY, CDR2 SAAADI. CDR3: CASSESGALKNIQYF. The DNA for the CDR3 is TGCGCCAGCAGTGAGTCGGGAGCCCTCAAAAACATTCAGTACTTC.

V is TRBV7-2 and J is TRBJ2-6; no clear D. Germline V gene lookup returns CDR1 SGHTA and CDR2 FQGNSA. The length of the CDR3 is 14 residues. Trimming shortened V by 5 bases and J by 2 bases, and 7 bases separated the two germline ends. The CDR3 sequence: CASSQVPGANVLTF. The CDR3 DNA reads as TGTGCCAGCAGCCAGGTCCCTGGGGCCAACGTCCTGACTTTC.

The V call is TRBV9, the J call TRBJ2-1; D is ambiguous. Trimming removed 0 bases at V and 6 bases at J, with 13 bases between. Germline CDR1 reads SGDLS; CDR2 reads YYNGEE. CDR3 length: 15 amino acids. The CDR3 region has the DNA TGTGCCAGCAGCGTAGCACTTTCCCCAAGCAATGAGCAGTTCTTC. This sequence encodes CASSVALSPSNEQFF.

The rearrangement links TRBV27 to TRBJ2-7; 9 bases agree with TRBD1. The V and J ends lost 6 bases and 7 bases, in that order; junction bases with no gene match: 10. This CDR3 comprises 14 residues. CDR1 is MNHEY and CDR2 is SMNVEV in the germline V gene (reference sequence). The CDR3 spells CASSPGQGYWEQYF. The CDR3 DNA reads TGTGCCAGCAGCCCGGGACAGGGTTATTGGGAGCAGTACTTC.

This rearrangement joins TRBV11-1 to TRBJ2-1; 8 bases are shared with TRBD2. There are 17 residues in the CDR3. The germline gives CDR1 SGHAT, CDR2 FQDESV (reference sequence). The V and J ends lost 0 bases and 7 bases, in that order; junction bases with no gene match: 11. CDR3 in amino acids: CASSLALRAGAWNEQFF. The CDR3 coding sequence is TGTGCCAGCAGCTTAGCGCTACGAGCGGGAGCATGGAATGAGCAGTTCTTC.

The genes are TRBV7-9 and TRBJ1-1; maybe TRBD1 (6 bases). The CDR3 totals 17 residues. Germline V gene lookup returns CDR1 SEHNR and CDR2 FQNEAQ (reference sequence). Trimming removed 4 bases from V and 1 base from J, with 19 bases in between. This chain's CDR3 is CASSSLGGGITNTEAFF. In DNA form, the CDR3 reads TGTGCCAGCAGCTCCCTAGGGGGTGGCATCACGAACACTGAAGCTTTCTTT.

The rearrangement joins TRBV27 to TRBJ1-1; no clear D. The germline V and J ends were trimmed by 1 base and 6 bases, with 9 bases remaining between them. Looked up from germline, CDR1 is MNHEY and CDR2 is SMNVEV (reference sequence). The CDR3 consists of 13 residues. As DNA, the CDR3 is TGTGCCAGCAGTTTATTTCGGGGTTCTGAAGCTTTCTTT. Translating it yields CASSLFRGSEAFF.

V and J are TRBV6-5 and TRBJ2-7; 10 nucleotides align to TRBD2. This CDR3 contains 15 residues. The V and J ends lost 7 bases and 0 bases, in that order; junction bases with no gene match: 6. Germline values: CDR1 MNHEY, CDR2 SVGAGI. In DNA form, the CDR3 reads TGTGCCAGCACCCAGCGGGGGGGCCTCTCCTACGAGCAGTACTTC. Its translation is CASTQRGGLSYEQYF.

The chain combines TRBV27 with TRBJ2-7; 9 bases align to TRBD2. Trimming took 0 bases from V and 4 from J; bases not matched to a gene: 7. Germline CDR1 reads MNHEY; CDR2 reads SMNVEV (reference sequence). The CDR3 spans 16 residues. CDR3 in amino acids: CASSLSRASGMYEQYF. DNA for the CDR3: TGTGCCAGCAGTTTATCGAGGGCTAGCGGGATGTACGAGCAGTACTTC.